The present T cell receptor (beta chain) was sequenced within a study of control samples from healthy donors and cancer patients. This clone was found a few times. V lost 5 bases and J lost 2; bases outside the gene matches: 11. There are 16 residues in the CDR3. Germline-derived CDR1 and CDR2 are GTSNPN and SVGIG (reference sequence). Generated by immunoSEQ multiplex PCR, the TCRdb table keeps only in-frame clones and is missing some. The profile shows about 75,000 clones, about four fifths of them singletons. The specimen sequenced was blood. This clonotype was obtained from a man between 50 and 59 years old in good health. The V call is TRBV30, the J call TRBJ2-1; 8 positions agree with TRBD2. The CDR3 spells CAWVEERETTYNEQFF. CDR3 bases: TGTGCCTGGGTTGAAGAGCGGGAGACAACCTACAATGAGCAGTTCTTC.